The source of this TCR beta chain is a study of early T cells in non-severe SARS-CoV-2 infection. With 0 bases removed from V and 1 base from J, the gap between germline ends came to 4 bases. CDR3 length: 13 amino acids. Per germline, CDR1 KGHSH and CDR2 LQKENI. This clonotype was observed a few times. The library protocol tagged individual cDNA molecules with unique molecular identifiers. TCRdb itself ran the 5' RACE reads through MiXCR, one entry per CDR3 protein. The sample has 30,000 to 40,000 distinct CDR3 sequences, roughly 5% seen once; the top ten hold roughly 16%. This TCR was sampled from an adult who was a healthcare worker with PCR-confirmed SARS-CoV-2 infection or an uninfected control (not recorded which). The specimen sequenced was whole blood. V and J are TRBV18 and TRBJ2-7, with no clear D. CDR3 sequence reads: CASSPPGSYEQYF. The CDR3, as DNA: TGTGCCAGCTCACCACCAGGGTCCTACGAGCAGTACTTC.